The entry below gives a single T cell receptor beta chain sequence along with its context. This sample was included in a study of technical replicates of blood from a handful of donors. The CDR3 spans 15 residues. V gave up 9 bases and J gave up 10 bases; unmatched junction bases: 15. CDR1 is SGDLS and CDR2 is YYNGEE in the germline V gene. Libraries were prepared by immunoSEQ multiplex PCR; TCRdb keeps only in-frame clonotypes and omits some of them. The profile covers some 70,000 clones, with 95% to 97% appearing a single time and around 0.29% taken by the ten largest. The chain joins TRBV9 to TRBJ2-1, with 11 bases aligning to TRBD2. Sequencing input: T cells isolated from PBMCs. The TCR originated in a human donor in good health. CDR3 protein: CATAPGLAVPGEQFF. The DNA of the CDR3 is TGTGCCACCGCACCGGGACTAGCGGTTCCAGGCGAGCAGTTCTTC.